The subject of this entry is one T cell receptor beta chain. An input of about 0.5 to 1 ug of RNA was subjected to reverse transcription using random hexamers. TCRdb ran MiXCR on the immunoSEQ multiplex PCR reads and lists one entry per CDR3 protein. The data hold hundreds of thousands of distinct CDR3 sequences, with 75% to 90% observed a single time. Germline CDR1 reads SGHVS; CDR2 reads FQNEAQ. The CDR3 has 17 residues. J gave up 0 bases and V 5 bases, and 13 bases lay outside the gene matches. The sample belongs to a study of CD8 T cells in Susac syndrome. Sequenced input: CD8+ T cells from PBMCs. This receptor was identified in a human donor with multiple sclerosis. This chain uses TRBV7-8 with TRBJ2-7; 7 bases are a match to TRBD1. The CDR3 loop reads CASSPAPGTATSYEQYF. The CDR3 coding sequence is TGTGCCAGCAGCCCGGCGCCCGGGACAGCAACCTCCTACGAGCAGTACTTC.